The 4 T cell receptor beta chains given below trace back to one sample, sequenced in a study of cytomegalovirus exposure and HLA in healthy donors. TCRdb's copy holds only in-frame clones and misses some; the assay was immunoSEQ multiplex PCR. This sample carries 67,000 or so clones, 85% to 95% of them seen once, and the ten largest clones take roughly 1.4%. Input material: PBMCs. These receptors all stem from a man aged 18 to 30 in good health and CMV-seropositive.

This chain uses TRBV30 with TRBJ2-2; D perhaps matches TRBD1 (5 bases). V was shortened by 3 bases and J by 4 bases, with 9 bases between the two germline ends. The length of the CDR3 is 13 residues. CDR1 GTSNPN and CDR2 SVGIG come from the germline V gene (reference sequence). The CDR3 region has the DNA TGTGCCTGGAGCAACAGGCGCACCGGGGAGCTGTTTTTT. Amino acids: CAWSNRRTGELFF.

The chain recombines TRBV2 with TRBJ1-2; D might be TRBD1 (6 bases). V was trimmed by 4 bases and J by 8 bases, leaving 20 bases between them. Germline-derived CDR1 and CDR2 are SNHLY and FYNNEI. CDR3 size: 15 residues. CDR3 DNA: TGTGCCAGCAGTGTTACCCTGACAGGCGACGGGGGCTACACCTTC. Protein sequence: CASSVTLTGDGGYTF.

The count of this clone is one. CDR3 sequence reads: CASSLEARADEQYF. The CDR3 DNA reads as TGCGCCAGCAGCTTGGAAGCCAGGGCGGACGAGCAGTACTTC. The chain combines TRBV5-1 with TRBJ2-7; the D gene is possibly TRBD1 (5 bases). The V gene lost 0 bases and the J gene lost 5 bases, with 12 bases spanning the gap. Germline V CDR1 and CDR2: SGHRS, YFSETQ. The CDR3 totals 14 residues.

The chain joins TRBV10-3 to TRBJ2-7; 7 bases fit TRBD1. Germline CDR1 reads ENHRY; CDR2 reads SYGVKD. The CDR3 extends over 16 amino acids. The trim removed 4 bases at V and 5 bases at J, leaving 14 bases unmatched. This CDR3 is CAISGAPGGMVHEQYF. In nucleotides, the CDR3 is TGTGCCATCAGTGGGGCCCCAGGGGGAATGGTCCACGAGCAGTACTTC.